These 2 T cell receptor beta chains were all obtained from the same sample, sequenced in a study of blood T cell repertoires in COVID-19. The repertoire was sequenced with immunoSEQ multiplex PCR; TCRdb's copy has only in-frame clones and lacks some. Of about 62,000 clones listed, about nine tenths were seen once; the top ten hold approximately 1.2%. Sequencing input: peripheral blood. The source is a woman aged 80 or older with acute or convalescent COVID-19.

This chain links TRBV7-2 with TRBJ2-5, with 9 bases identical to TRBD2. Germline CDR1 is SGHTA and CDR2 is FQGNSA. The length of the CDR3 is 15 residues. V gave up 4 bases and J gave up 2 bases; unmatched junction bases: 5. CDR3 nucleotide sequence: TGTGCCAGCAGCTCCCGGACTAGCGTTCAAGAGACCCAGTACTTC. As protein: CASSSRTSVQETQYF.

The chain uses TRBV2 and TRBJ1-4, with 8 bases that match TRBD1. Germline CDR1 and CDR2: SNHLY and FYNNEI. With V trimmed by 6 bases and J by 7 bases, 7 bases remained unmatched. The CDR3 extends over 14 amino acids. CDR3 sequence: CASRMDRVGEKLFF. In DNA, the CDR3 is TGTGCCAGCAGGATGGACAGGGTTGGTGAAAAACTGTTTTTT.